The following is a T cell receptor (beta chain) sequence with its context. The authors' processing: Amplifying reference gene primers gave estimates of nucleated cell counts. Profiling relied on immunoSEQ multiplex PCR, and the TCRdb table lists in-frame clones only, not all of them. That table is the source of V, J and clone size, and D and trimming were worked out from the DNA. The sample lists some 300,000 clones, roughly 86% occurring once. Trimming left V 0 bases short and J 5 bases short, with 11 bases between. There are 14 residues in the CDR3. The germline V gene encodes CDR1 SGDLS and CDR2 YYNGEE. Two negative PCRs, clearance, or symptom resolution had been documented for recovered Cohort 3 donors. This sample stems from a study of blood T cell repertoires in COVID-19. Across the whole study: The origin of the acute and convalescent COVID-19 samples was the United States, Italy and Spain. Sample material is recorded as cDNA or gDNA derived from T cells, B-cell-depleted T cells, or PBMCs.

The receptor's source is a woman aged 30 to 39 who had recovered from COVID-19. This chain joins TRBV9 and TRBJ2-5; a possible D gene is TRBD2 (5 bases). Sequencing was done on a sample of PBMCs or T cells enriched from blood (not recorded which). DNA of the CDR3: TGTGCCAGCAGCGTAGGTAGCGTTGAGGAGACCCAGTACTTC. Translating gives CASSVGSVEETQYF.